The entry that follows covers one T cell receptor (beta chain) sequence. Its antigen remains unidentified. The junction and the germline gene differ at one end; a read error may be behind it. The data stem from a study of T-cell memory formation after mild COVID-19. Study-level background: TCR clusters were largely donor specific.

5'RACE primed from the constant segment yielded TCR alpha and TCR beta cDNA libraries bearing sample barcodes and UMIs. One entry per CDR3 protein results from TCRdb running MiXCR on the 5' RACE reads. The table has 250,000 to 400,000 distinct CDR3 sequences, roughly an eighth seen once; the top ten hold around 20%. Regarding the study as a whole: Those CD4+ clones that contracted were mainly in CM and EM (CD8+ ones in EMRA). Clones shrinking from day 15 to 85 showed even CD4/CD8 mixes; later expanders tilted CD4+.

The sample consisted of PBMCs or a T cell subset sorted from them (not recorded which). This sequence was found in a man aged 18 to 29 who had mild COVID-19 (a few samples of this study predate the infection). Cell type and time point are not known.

The CDR3 sequence: CASSQLSNNEQFF. The DNA of the CDR3 is TGCGCCAGCAGCCAGCTCTCCAACAATGAGCAGTTCTTC. The rearrangement uses TRBV4-1 and TRBJ2-1; D is ambiguous. Germline CDR1 and CDR2: MGHRA and YSYEKL. This CDR3 is built from 13 residues.